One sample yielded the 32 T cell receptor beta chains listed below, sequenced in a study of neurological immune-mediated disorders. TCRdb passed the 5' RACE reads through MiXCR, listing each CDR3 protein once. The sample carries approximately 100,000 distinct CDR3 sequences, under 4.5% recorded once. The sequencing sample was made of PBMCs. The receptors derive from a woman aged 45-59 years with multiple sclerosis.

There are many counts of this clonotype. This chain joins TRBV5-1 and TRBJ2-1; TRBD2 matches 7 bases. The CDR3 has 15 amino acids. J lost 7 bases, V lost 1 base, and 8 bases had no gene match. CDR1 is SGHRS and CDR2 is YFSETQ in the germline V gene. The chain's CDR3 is CASSLSGGLRNEQFF. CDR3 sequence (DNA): TGCGCCAGCAGCTTGTCGGGGGGTCTCAGGAATGAGCAGTTCTTC.

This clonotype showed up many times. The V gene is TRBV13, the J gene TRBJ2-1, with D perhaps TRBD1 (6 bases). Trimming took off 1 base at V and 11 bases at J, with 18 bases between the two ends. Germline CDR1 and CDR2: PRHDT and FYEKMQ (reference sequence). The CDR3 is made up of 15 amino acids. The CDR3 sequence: CASSLEGDTLYQQFF. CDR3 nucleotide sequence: TGTGCCAGCAGCTTAGAAGGGGACACACTTTACCAGCAGTTCTTC.

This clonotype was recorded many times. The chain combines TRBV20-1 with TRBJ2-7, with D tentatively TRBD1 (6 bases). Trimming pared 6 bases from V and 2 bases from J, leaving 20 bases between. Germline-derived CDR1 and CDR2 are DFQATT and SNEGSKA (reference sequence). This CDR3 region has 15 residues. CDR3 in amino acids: CSAPGLRGSPYEQYF. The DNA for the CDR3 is TGCAGTGCCCCCGGTCTCAGGGGTTCGCCCTACGAGCAGTACTTC.

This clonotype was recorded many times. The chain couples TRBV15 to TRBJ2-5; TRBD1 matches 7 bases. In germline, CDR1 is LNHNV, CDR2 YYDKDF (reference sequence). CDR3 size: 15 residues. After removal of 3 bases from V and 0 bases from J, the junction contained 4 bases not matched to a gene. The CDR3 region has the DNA TGTGCCACCAGCAGCATGACAGGGAACCAAGAGACCCAGTACTTC. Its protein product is CATSSMTGNQETQYF.

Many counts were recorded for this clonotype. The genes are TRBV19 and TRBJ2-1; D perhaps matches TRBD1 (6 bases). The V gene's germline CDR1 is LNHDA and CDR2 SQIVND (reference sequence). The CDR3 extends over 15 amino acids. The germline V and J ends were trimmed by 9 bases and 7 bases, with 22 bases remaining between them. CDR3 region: CASTPNRVESNEQFF. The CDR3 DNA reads TGTGCCAGCACTCCCAACAGGGTCGAATCGAATGAGCAGTTCTTC.

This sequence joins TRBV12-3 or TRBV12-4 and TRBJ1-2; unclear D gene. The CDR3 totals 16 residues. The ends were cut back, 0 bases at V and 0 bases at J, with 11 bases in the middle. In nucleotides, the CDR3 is TGTGCCAGCAGTTTAGCGTACAGACTTTCTAACTATGGCTACACCTTC. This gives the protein CASSLAYRLSNYGYTF.

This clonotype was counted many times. The CDR3 is CSVEDGTGARNGYTF. Written as DNA, the CDR3 is TGCAGCGTTGAAGATGGGACAGGGGCACGCAATGGCTACACCTTC. The chain links TRBV29-1 to TRBJ1-2; 10 bases fit TRBD1. From germline, CDR1 is SQVTM and CDR2 ANQGSEA. The CDR3 runs to 15 residues. Trimming removed 0 bases from V and 6 bases from J; junction bases left unmatched: 7.

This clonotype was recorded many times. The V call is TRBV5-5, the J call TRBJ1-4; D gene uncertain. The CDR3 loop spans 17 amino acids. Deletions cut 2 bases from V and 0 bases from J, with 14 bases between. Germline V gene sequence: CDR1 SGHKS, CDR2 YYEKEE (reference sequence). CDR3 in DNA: TGTGCCAGCAGCTTCCGGGCAGCTAGGACAACTAATGAAAAACTGTTTTTT. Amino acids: CASSFRAARTTNEKLFF.

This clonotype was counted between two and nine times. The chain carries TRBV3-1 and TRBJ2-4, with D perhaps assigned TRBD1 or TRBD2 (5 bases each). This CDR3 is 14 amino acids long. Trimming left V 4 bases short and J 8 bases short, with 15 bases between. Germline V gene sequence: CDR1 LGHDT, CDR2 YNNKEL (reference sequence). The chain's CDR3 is CASSPEGRGDIQYF. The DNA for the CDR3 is TGTGCCAGCAGCCCCGAGGGTAGAGGGGACATTCAGTACTTC.

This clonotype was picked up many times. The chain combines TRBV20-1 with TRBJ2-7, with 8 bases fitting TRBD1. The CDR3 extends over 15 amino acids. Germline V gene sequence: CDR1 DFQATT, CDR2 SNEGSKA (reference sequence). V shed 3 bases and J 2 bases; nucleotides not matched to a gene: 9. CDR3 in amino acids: CSASALEGQAYEQYF. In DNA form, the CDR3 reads TGCAGTGCTAGTGCCCTAGAGGGACAGGCCTACGAGCAGTACTTC.

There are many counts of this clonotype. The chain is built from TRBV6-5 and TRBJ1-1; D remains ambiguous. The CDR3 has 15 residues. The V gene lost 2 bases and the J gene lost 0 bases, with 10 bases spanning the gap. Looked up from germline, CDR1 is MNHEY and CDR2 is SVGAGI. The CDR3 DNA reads TGTGCCAGCAGTTACCAGCCGGGCGTGAACACTGAAGCTTTCTTT. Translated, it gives CASSYQPGVNTEAFF.

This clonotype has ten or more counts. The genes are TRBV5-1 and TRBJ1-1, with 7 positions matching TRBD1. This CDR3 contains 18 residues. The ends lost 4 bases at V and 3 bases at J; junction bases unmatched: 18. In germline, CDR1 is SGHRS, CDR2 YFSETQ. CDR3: CASSVTGVGGIMDTEAFF. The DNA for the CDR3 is TGCGCCAGCAGCGTTACAGGGGTTGGGGGTATAATGGACACTGAAGCTTTCTTT.

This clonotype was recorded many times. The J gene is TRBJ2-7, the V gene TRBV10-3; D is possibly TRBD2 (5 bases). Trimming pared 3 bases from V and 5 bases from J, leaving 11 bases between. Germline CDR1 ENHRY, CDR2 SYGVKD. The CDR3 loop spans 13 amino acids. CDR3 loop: CAISDSGPDEQYF. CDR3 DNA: TGTGCCATCAGTGACAGCGGCCCCGACGAGCAGTACTTC.

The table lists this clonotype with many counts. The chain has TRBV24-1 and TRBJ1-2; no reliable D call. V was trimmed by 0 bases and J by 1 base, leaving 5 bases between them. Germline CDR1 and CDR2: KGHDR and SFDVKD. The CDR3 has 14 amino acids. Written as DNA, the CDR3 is TGTGCCACCAGTGATTTGGAGCTTAACTATGGCTACACCTTC. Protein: CATSDLELNYGYTF.

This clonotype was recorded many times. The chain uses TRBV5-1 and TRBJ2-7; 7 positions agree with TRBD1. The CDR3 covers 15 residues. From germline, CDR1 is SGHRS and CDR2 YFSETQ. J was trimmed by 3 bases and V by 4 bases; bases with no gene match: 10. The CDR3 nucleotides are TGCGCCAGCAGCAATAATCCGCGACAGGGCTACGAGCAGTACTTC. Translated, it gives CASSNNPRQGYEQYF.

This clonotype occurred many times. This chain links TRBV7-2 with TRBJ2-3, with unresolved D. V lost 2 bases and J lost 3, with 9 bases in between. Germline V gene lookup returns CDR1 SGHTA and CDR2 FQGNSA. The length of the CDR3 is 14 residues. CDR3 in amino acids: CASSLTRWTDTQYF. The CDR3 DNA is TGTGCCAGCAGCTTAACTCGGTGGACAGATACGCAGTATTTT.

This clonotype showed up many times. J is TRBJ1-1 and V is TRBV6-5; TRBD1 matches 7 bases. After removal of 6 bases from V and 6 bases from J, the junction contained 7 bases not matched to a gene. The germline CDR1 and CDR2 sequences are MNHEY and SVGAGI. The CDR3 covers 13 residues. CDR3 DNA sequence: TGTGCCAGCAGCTACAGGGGAATGGCTGAAGCTTTCTTT. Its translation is CASSYRGMAEAFF.

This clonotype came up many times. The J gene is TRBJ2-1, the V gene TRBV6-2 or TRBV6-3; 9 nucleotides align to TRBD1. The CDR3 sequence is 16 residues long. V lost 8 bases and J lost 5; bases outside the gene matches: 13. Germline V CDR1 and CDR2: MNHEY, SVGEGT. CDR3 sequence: CASGTRGQGSHNEQFF. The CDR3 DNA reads TGTGCCAGCGGAACAAGGGGACAGGGTAGCCACAATGAGCAGTTCTTC.

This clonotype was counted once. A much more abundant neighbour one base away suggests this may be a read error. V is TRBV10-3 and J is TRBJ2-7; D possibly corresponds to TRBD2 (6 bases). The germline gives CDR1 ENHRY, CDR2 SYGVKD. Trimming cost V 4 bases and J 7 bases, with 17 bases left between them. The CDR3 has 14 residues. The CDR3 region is CAISGGELRKEQYF. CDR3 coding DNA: TGTGCCATCAGTGGGGGGGAGTTACGGAAAGAGCAGTACTTC.

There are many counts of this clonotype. In DNA, the CDR3 is TGTGCCACCAGCAGAGAGGCGACCTATAATTCACCCCTCCACTTT. This encodes CATSREATYNSPLHF. This chain joins TRBV15 and TRBJ1-6; D unresolved. V was trimmed by 0 bases and J by 2 bases, leaving 5 bases between them. CDR3 size: 15 residues. Germline V gives CDR1 LNHNV, CDR2 YYDKDF (reference sequence).

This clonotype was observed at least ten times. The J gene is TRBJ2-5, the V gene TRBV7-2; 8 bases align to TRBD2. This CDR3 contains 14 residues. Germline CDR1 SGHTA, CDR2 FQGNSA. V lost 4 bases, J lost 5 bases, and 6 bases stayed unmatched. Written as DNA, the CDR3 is TGTGCCAGCAGCTCCCCACCGGGGGGGGAGACCCAGTACTTC. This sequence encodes CASSSPPGGETQYF.

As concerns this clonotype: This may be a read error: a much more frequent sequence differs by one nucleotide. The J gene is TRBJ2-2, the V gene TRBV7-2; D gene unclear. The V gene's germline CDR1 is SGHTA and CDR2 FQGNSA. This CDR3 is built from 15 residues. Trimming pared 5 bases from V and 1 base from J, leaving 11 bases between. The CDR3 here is CASSPYGVNTGELFF. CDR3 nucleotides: TGTGCCAGCAGCCCGTATGGTGTGAACACCGGGGAGCTGTTTTTT.

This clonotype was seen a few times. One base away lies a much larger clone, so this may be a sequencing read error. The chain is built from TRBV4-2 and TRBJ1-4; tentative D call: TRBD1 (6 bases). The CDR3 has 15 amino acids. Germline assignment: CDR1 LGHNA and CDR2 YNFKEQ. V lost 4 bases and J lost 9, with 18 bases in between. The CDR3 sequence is CASSLLNRGNKKLFF. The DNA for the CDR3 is TGTGCCAGCAGCCTCTTGAATAGGGGGAATAAAAAACTGTTTTTT.

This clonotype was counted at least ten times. CDR3: CASSFATAEAFF. The CDR3 region has the DNA TGTGCCAGCAGCTTTGCGACTGCTGAAGCTTTCTTT. This chain uses TRBV7-2 with TRBJ1-1; D uncertain. The V end lost 3 bases, the J end lost 6 bases, and 8 bases lay between the germline ends. This CDR3 is built from 12 residues. CDR1 is SGHTA, CDR2 FQGNSA, per germline.

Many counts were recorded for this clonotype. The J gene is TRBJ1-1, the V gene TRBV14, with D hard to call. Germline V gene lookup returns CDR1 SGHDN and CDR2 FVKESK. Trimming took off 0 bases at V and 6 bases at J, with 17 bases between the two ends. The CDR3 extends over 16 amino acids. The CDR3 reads CASSQEAGLRSAEAFF. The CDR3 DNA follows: TGTGCCAGCAGCCAAGAGGCCGGGCTACGATCGGCTGAAGCTTTCTTT.

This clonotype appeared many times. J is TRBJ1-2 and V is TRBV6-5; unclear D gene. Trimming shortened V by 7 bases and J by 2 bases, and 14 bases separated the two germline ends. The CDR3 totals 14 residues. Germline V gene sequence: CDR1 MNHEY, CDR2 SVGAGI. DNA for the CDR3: TGTGCCAGCACTCACCCAGGACTAAACTATGGCTACACCTTC. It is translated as CASTHPGLNYGYTF.

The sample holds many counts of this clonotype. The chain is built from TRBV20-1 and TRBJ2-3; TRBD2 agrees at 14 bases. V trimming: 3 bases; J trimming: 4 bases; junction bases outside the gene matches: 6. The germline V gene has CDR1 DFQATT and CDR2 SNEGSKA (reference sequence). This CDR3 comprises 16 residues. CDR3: CSASLRLAGGPDTQYF. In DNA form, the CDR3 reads TGCAGTGCTAGCCTTAGACTAGCGGGGGGGCCAGATACGCAGTATTTT.

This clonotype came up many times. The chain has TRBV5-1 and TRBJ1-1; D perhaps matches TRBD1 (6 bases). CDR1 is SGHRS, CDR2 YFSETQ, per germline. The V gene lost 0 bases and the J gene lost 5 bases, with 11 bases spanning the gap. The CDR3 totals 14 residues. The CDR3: CASSLEPQGTEAFF. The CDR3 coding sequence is TGCGCCAGCAGCTTGGAGCCCCAGGGGACTGAAGCTTTCTTT.

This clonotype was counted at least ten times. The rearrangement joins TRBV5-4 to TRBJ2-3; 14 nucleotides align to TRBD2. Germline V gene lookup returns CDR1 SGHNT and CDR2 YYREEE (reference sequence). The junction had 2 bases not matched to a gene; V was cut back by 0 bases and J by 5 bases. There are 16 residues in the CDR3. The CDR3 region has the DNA TGTGCCAGCAGCTTGGGCGGACTAGCGGGGGGAGATACGCAGTATTTT. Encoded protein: CASSLGGLAGGDTQYF.

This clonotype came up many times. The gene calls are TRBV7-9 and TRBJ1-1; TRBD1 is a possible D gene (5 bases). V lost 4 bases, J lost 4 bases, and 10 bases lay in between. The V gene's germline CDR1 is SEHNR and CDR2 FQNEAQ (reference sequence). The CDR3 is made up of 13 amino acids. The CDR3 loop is CASSSRGGTEAFF. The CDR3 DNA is TGTGCCAGCAGCTCCCGGGGGGGCACTGAAGCTTTCTTT.

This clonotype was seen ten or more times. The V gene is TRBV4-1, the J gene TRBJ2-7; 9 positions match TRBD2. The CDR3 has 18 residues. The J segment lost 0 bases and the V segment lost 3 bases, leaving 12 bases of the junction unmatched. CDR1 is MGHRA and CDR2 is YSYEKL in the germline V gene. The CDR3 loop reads CASSQLFSSGGISYEQYF. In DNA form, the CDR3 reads TGCGCCAGCAGCCAGCTTTTTTCCAGCGGGGGGATCTCCTACGAGCAGTACTTC.

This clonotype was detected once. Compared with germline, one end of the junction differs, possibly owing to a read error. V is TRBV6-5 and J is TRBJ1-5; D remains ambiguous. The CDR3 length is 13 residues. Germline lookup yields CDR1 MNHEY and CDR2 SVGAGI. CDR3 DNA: TGTGCCAGCAGTTCACAAAGTCGGCAGCACCAGCATTTT. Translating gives CASSSQSRQHQHF.